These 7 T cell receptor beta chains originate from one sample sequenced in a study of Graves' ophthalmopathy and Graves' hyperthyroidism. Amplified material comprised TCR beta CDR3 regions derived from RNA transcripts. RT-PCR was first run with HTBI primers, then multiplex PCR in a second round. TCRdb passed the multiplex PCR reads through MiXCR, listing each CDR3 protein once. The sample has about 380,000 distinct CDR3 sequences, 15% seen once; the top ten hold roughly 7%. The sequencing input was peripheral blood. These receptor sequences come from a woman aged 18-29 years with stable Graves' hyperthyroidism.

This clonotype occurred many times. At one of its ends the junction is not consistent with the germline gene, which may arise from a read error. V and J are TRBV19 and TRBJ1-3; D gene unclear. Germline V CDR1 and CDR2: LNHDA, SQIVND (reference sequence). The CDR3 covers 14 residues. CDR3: CASSMVGNGTTIYF. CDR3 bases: TGTGCCAGTAGTATGGTAGGGAATGGAACCACCATATATTTT.

Here the CDR3 reads CASSLGPGPNQPQHF. The CDR3, as DNA: TGTGCCAGCAGCTTAGGGCCAGGCCCCAATCAGCCCCAGCATTTT. The J gene is TRBJ1-5, the V gene TRBV11-3; unclear D gene. Germline lookup yields CDR1 SGHNT and CDR2 YENEEA. This CDR3 is 15 amino acids long. Trimming removed 1 base at V and 3 bases at J, with 10 bases between. The full variable domain, rest sourced from reference TRBV11-3 and TRBJ1-5, is EAGVVQSPRYKIIEKKQPVAFWCNPISGHNTLYWYLQNLGQGPELLIRYENEEAVDDSQLPKDRFSAERLKGVDSTLKIQPAELGDSAVYLCASSLGPGPNQPQHFGDGTRLSIL.

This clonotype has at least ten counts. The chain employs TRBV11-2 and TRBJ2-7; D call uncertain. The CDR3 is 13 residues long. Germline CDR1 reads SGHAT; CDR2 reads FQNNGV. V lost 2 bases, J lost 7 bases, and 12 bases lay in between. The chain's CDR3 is CASSLLGFEEQYF. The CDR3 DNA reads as TGTGCCAGCAGCTTACTCGGATTTGAAGAGCAGTACTTC. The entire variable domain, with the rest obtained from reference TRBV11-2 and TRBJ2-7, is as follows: EAGVAQSPRYKIIEKRQSVAFWCNPISGHATLYWYQQILGQGPKLLIQFQNNGVVDDSQLPKDRFSAERLKGVDSTLKIQPAKLEDSAVYLCASSLLGFEEQYFGPGTRLTVT.

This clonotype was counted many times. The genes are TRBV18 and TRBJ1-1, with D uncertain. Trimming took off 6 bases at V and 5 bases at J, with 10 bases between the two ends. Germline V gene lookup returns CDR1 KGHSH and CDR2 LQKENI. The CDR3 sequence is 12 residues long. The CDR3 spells CASSLSQTEAFF. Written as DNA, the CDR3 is TGTGCCAGCTCGCTAAGTCAGACTGAAGCTTTCTTT.

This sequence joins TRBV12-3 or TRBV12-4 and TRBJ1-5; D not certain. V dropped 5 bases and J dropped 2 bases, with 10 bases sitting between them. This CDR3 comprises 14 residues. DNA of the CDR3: TGTGCCAGCAGTCAGAACGACGGCAATCAGCCCCAGCATTTT. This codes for CASSQNDGNQPQHF.

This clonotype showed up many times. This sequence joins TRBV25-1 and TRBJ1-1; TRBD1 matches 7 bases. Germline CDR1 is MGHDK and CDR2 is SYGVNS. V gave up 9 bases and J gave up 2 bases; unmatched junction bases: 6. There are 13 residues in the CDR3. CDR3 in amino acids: CASTTGLNTEAFF. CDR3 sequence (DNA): TGTGCCAGTACGACAGGGTTAAACACTGAAGCTTTCTTT.

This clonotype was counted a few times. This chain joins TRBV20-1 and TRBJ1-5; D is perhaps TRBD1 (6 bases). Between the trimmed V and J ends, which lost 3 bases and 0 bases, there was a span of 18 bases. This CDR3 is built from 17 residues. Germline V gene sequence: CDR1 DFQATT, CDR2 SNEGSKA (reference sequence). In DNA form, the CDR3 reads TGCAGTGCTAGGGGCGACCCAGGGGCTCATAGCAATCAGCCCCAGCATTTT. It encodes CSARGDPGAHSNQPQHF.